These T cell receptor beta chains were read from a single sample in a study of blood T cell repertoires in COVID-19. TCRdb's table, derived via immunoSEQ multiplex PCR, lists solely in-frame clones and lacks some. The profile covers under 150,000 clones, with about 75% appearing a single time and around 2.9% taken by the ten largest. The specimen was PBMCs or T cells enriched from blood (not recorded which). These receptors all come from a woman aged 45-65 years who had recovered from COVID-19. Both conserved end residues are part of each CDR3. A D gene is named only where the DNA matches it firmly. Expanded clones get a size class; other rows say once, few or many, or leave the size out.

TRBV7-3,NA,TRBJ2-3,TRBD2,TGTGCCAGCAGCCCCGGGACTAGCGACCTCGATACGCAGTATTTT,CASSPGTSDLDTQYF
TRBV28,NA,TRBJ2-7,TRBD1,TGTGCCAGCAGGGCACCGGGACAGGGGTCCTACGAGCAGTACTTC,CASRAPGQGSYEQYF
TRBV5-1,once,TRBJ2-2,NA,TGCGCCAGCAGCTTGGCCGGGGAGAACACCGGGGAGCTGTTTTTT,CASSLAGENTGELFF
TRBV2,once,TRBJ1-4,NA,TGTGCCAGCCTGACGAGGCCTAATGAAAAACTGTTTTTT,CASLTRPNEKLFF
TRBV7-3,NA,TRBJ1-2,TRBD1,TGTGCCAGCAGCTCTACGACAGGGGGCCTACCCTATGGCTACACCTTC,CASSSTTGGLPYGYTF
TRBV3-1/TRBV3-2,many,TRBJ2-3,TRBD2,TGTGCCAGCAGCCTTGGAACTAGCGGGAGTGCAGATACGCAGTATTTT,CASSLGTSGSADTQYF
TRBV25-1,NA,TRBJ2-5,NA,TGTGCCAGCAGCCCAACCCCCAGGGAGACCCAGTACTTC,CASSPTPRETQYF
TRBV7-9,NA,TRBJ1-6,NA,TGTGCCAGCAGCCCTCCGAATTCACCCCTCCACTTT,CASSPPNSPLHF
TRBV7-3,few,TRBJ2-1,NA,TGTGCCAGCAGCGACGGGAGCGCCTCCTACAATGAGCAGTTCTTC,CASSDGSASYNEQFF
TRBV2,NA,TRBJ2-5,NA,TGTGCCAGCAGTGCTGTGCGGAGCGGGGAGACCCAGTACTTC,CASSAVRSGETQYF
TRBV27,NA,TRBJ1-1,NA,TGTGCCAGCAGTTTCGGCACAGGGAGGGTGAACACTGAAGCTTTCTTT,CASSFGTGRVNTEAFF
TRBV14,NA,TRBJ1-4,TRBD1,TGTGCCAGCAGCCCCCGGACAGGGGGTGAAAAACTGTTTTTT,CASSPRTGGEKLFF
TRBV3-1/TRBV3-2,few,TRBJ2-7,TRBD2,TGTGCCAGCAGCCAACCCGGGGCTAGCGGGCGCGAGCAGTACTTC,CASSQPGASGREQYF
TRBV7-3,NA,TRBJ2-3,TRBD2,TGTGCCAGCAGCCCCTCCCGGGACTACACAGATACGCAGTATTTT,CASSPSRDYTDTQYF
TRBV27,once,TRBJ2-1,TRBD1,TGTGCCAGCACCTCCGGGACAGGGGGCCTCAATGAGCAGTTCTTC,CASTSGTGGLNEQFF
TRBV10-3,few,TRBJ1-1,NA,TGTGCCATCAGTGACCCGGGGACATACACTGAAGCTTTCTTT,CAISDPGTYTEAFF
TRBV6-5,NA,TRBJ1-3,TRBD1,TGTGCCAGCAGTTATAGGGGGCCAAGCGGAAACACCATATATTTT,CASSYRGPSGNTIYF
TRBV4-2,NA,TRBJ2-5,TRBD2,TGTGCCAGCAGCCAAGACGAACTAGCGGGGGGCGTGAAGACCCAGTACTTC,CASSQDELAGGVKTQYF
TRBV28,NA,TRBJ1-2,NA,TGTGCCAGCCGTACAACCTATGGCTACACCTTC,CASRTTYGYTF
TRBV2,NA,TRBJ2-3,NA,TGTGCCAGCAGTGAAGGCGTTAACACAGATACGCAGTATTTT,CASSEGVNTDTQYF
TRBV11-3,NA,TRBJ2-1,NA,TGTGCCAGCAGCTTAGATGGAGCAGTTGATTCCTACAATGAGCAGTTCTTC,CASSLDGAVDSYNEQFF
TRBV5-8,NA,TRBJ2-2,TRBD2,TGTGCCAGCAGCCGGCGGGGCGGGGGGTCCACCGGGGAGCTGTTTTTT,CASSRRGGGSTGELFF
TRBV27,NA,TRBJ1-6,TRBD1,TGTGCCAGCAGTTTAACGGGACAGGGGGCTAATTCACCCCTCCACTTT,CASSLTGQGANSPLHF
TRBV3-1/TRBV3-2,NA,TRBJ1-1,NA,TGTGCCAGCAGCCATCCCCCGGGACAGAACACTGAAGCTTTCTTT,CASSHPPGQNTEAFF
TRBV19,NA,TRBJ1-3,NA,TGTGCCAGTAGCTTTCGACAGGAATACTCTGGAAACACCATATATTTT,CASSFRQEYSGNTIYF
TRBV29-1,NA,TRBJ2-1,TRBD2,TGCAGCGTTGAGTGGTTAGGGGAGGGAAACAATGAGCAGTTCTTC,CSVEWLGEGNNEQFF
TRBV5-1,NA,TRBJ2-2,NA,TGCGCCAGCAGCTTGAGAGGGCCCAACACCGGGGAGCTGTTTTTT,CASSLRGPNTGELFF
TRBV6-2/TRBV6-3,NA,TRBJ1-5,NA,TGTGCCAGCAGTTACGCTACGGGACACCATAATCAGCCCCAGCATTTT,CASSYATGHHNQPQHF
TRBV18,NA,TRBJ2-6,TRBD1,TGTGCCAGCTCATCCAGGGGGCTAGGGGCCAACGTCCTGACTTTC,CASSSRGLGANVLTF
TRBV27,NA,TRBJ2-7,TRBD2,TGTGCCGCTGGGAGGGTCTCCCGCGAGCAGTACTTC,CAAGRVSREQYF
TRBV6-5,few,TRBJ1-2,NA,TGTGCCAGCAGTTCGCGGGCTGCAAACTATGGCTACACCTTC,CASSSRAANYGYTF
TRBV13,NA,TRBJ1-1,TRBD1,TGTGCCAGCAGCTTAAAGTCAGGGGGCGCCCCTGAAGCTTTCTTT,CASSLKSGGAPEAFF
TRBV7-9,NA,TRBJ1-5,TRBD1,TGTGCCAGCAGCACCGGGACAGGGGGCTTTAGCAATCAGCCCCAGCATTTT,CASSTGTGGFSNQPQHF
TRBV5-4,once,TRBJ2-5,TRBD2,TGTGCCAGCAGCTTGGCGGGCGGGGGAGAGACCCAGTACTTC,CASSLAGGGETQYF
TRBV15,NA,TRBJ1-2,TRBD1,TGTGCCACCAGCAGAGATAGGGACAGACTCTATGGCTACACCTTC,CATSRDRDRLYGYTF
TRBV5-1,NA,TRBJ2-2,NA,TGCGCCAGCAGCTTGATTAGTGTCACCGGGGAGCTGTTTTTT,CASSLISVTGELFF
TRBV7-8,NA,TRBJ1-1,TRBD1,TGTGCCAGCAGCCCCCGGGACAGGGGGCGCCGAACTGAAGCTTTCTTT,CASSPRDRGRRTEAFF
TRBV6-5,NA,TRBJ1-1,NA,TGTGCCAGCAGTTACTCGTTAAGGGGGAAGAACACTGAAGCTTTCTTT,CASSYSLRGKNTEAFF
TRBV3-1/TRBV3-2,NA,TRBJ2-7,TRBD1,TGTGCCAGCAGCCCCGGGACAGTCTACGAGCAGTACTTC,CASSPGTVYEQYF
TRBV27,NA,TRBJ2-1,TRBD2,TGTGCCCCTAGACCCCCGGGACTAGCGGGATATCCCCCCTACAATGAGCAGTTCTTC,CAPRPPGLAGYPPYNEQFF
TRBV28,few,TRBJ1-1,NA,TGTGCCAGCGTTTCGTTCCCTGAAGCTTTCTTT,CASVSFPEAFF
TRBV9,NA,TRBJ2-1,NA,TGTGCCAGCAGCGTAGCACGGGGGGCTCATTACAATGAGCAGTTCTTC,CASSVARGAHYNEQFF
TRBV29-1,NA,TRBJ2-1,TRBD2,TGCAGCGTTGAAGGGGCCTCTAGCGGGGGGCTGGATGAGCAGTTCTTC,CSVEGASSGGLDEQFF
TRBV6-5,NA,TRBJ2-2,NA,TGTGCCAGCTCGAGTACGAACACCGGGGAGCTGTTTTTT,CASSSTNTGELFF
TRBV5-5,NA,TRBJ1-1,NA,TGTGCCAGCAGCTTGAACATCGCACGGAGTGGTGCTTTCTTT,CASSLNIARSGAFF
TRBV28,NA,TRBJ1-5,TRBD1,TGTGCCAGCAGGGACAGGCCCCCCGGTCAGCCCCAGCATTTT,CASRDRPPGQPQHF
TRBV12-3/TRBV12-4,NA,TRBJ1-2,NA,TGTGCCAGCAGTTTAAAGTCAGGATATGGCTACACCTTC,CASSLKSGYGYTF
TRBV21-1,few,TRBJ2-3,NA,TGTGCCAGCAGCAAAGCGCTTTGGGGCCCCCACACAGATACGCAGTATTTT,CASSKALWGPHTDTQYF
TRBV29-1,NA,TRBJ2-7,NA,TGCAGCGCTAAACCCTTCCCAGGTCCCTACGAGCAGTACTTC,CSAKPFPGPYEQYF
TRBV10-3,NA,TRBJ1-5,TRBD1,TGTGCCACGAGACAGGGGGTGGGCAATCAGCCCCAGCATTTT,CATRQGVGNQPQHF
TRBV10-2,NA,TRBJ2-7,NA,TGCGCCAGCAGTGAGGGACTCCTCTACGAGCAGTACTTC,CASSEGLLYEQYF
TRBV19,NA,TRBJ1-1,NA,TGTGCCAGTAGCTCGGACATACTGAACACTGAAGCTTTCTTT,CASSSDILNTEAFF